These 9 T cell receptor beta chains were all obtained from the same sample, sequenced in a study of metastatic and nonmetastatic thyroid tumors. Nobody among the patients had been given any treatment before thyroid surgery. TCRdb reprocessed the PCR reads via MiXCR. The sample includes roughly 34,000 clones, roughly a third of them seen just once. Sequenced: tumor tissue. Receptor source: a female donor with papillary thyroid cancer or a benign thyroid nodule (not recorded which). Some clones in this sample may be carry-over from other donors' samples.

This sequence joins TRBV20-1 and TRBJ2-7, with 7 bases fitting TRBD1. CDR1 and CDR2 from the germline V gene are DFQATT and SNEGSKA (reference sequence). The CDR3 loop spans 13 amino acids. Germline trimming cut 6 bases from V and 2 bases from J; bases unmatched to any gene: 7. The CDR3 spells CSASRQGAYEQYF. In DNA form, the CDR3 reads TGCAGTGCGAGTAGACAGGGCGCCTACGAGCAGTACTTC.

This chain joins TRBV5-1 and TRBJ2-7; D ambiguous. Germline values: CDR1 SGHRS, CDR2 YFSETQ. Trimming stripped 2 bases from V and 0 bases from J, with 15 bases between. The CDR3 loop spans 16 amino acids. The CDR3 here is CASSFGYRGYSYEQYF. CDR3 DNA: TGCGCCAGCAGCTTTGGGTACCGAGGTTACTCCTACGAGCAGTACTTC. The entire variable domain, with the rest obtained from reference TRBV5-1 and TRBJ2-7, is as follows: KAGVTQTPRYLIKTRGQQVTLSCSPISGHRSVSWYQQTPGQGLQFLFEYFSETQRNKGNFPGRFSGRQFSNSRSEMNVSTLELGDSALYLCASSFGYRGYSYEQYFGPGTRLTVT.

The table lists this clone with a few counts. The chain employs TRBV27 and TRBJ1-6, with 7 bases matching TRBD1. Germline V lookup: CDR1 MNHEY, CDR2 SMNVEV (reference sequence). The CDR3 is made up of 14 amino acids. J was trimmed by 7 bases and V by 1 base; bases with no gene match: 1. The CDR3 spells CASSLWDSNSPLHF. CDR3 nucleotides: TGTGCCAGCAGTTTATGGGACAGCAATTCACCCCTCCACTTT.

The V gene is TRBV11-2, the J gene TRBJ2-2; D not resolved. The CDR3 loop spans 12 amino acids. V was clipped by 3 bases and J by 5 bases, with 4 bases between them. The germline gives CDR1 SGHAT, CDR2 FQNNGV. The CDR3 DNA is TGTGCCAGCAGCTTTACTACCGGGGAGCTGTTTTTT. It specifies CASSFTTGELFF.

This clone occurred a few times. The chain is built from TRBV19 and TRBJ2-1; D uncertain. With 11 bases removed from V and 6 bases from J, the gap between germline ends came to 8 bases. Germline CDR1 and CDR2: LNHDA and SQIVND (reference sequence). This CDR3 comprises 10 residues. CDR3 nucleotide sequence: TGTGCCTCCATGGGCAATGAGCAGTTCTTC. This codes for CASMGNEQFF.

The V gene is TRBV27, the J gene TRBJ1-6; 8 bases agree with TRBD1. This CDR3 contains 14 residues. CDR1 is MNHEY, CDR2 SMNVEV, per germline (reference sequence). V gave up 3 bases and J gave up 7 bases; unmatched junction bases: 2. The CDR3 is CASSLTGDNSPLHF. The CDR3 DNA is TGTGCCAGCAGTTTGACAGGGGACAATTCACCCCTCCACTTT.

The chain links TRBV5-1 to TRBJ2-5; 8 nucleotides match TRBD1. Germline CDR1 SGHRS, CDR2 YFSETQ. With V trimmed by 3 bases and J by 3 bases, 4 bases remained unmatched. This CDR3 spans 14 amino acids. DNA for the CDR3: TGCGCCAGCAGCTCAGACAGGGGCGAAGAGACCCAGTACTTC. Amino acids: CASSSDRGEETQYF.

This chain joins TRBV20-1 and TRBJ2-7; tentative D call: TRBD1 (6 bases). Trimming removed 5 bases from V and 0 bases from J, with 14 bases in between. In germline, CDR1 is DFQATT, CDR2 SNEGSKA (reference sequence). This CDR3 spans 14 amino acids. The CDR3, as DNA: TGCAGTGCTCCCGGTGACAGGAGCTCCTACGAGCAGTACTTC. The encoded protein is CSAPGDRSSYEQYF.

CDR3 DNA sequence: TGTGCCAGCAGTTTATTGGGGGCGGGGACTGAAGCTTTCTTT. This gives the protein CASSLLGAGTEAFF. The genes are TRBV12-3 or TRBV12-4 and TRBJ1-1; D perhaps matches TRBD1 (6 bases). The CDR3 consists of 14 residues. V was shortened by 2 bases and J by 5 bases, with 12 bases between the two germline ends.